These 2 T cell receptor beta chains were all obtained from the same sample, sequenced in a study of graft-versus-host responses after intestinal transplantation. Sequenced by immunoSEQ multiplex PCR; TCRdb stores in-frame clones only, minus some. The sample holds about 57,000 clones, about 90% seen once. Sequenced material: PBMCs, taken 26 days after transplant. The receptors originated from a human patient who received an intestinal transplant, so some T cells may come from the graft donor.

The gene calls are TRBV27 and TRBJ1-5; D might be TRBD1 (5 bases). In germline, CDR1 is MNHEY, CDR2 SMNVEV (reference sequence). The CDR3 consists of 14 residues. Between the trimmed V and J ends, which lost 5 bases and 1 base, there was a span of 9 bases. CDR3 loop: CASSPYRSNQPQHF. DNA for the CDR3: TGTGCCAGCAGTCCATACAGGAGCAATCAGCCCCAGCATTTT.

The rearrangement uses TRBV27 and TRBJ1-1; possible D gene TRBD1, 5 bases. CDR3 length: 13 residues. CDR1 is MNHEY, CDR2 SMNVEV, per germline (reference sequence). The germline V and J ends were trimmed by 3 bases and 7 bases, with 12 bases remaining between them. CDR3: CASSFHRMGEAFF. The CDR3 region has the DNA TGTGCCAGCAGTTTCCACAGGATGGGTGAAGCTTTCTTT.